One sample yielded the 29 T cell receptor beta chains listed below, sequenced in a study of naive and memory T cell subsets. Ligated cDNA underwent four rounds of PCR with nested alpha and beta constant region primers and SP2. TCRdb reanalysed the UMI-ligation and nested PCR reads using MiXCR and keeps one entry per CDR3 protein. The sample carries 25,000 to 35,000 distinct CDR3 sequences, more than 6.5% recorded once. This sample's treatment: skin biopsy from PPD injection site in Mantoux-positive individual. An oligonucleotide containing a UMI was ligated to the 3' end of TCR cDNA. The material was skin, obtained from a tuberculin skin test site. The receptors derive from an adult in good health.

The chain uses TRBV12-5 and TRBJ1-1; 7 bases line up with TRBD1. The germline V gene encodes CDR1 LGHNT and CDR2 FRNRAP. This CDR3 comprises 14 residues. The junction had 14 bases not matched to a gene; V was cut back by 5 bases and J by 11 bases. Here the CDR3 reads CASGQGQVMGWAFF. The CDR3 DNA reads TGTGCTAGTGGTCAAGGACAGGTCATGGGTTGGGCTTTCTTT.

In its sample, this clonotype was seen many times. This chain uses TRBV2 with TRBJ2-1; D not resolved. Germline CDR1 SNHLY, CDR2 FYNNEI. Trimming removed 7 bases at V and 4 bases at J, with 5 bases between. The CDR3 length is 11 residues. For the CDR3, the DNA is TGTGCCAGCATTATATACAATGAGCAGTTCTTC. Its translation is CASIIYNEQFF.

This rearrangement joins TRBV20-1 to TRBJ2-4, with D perhaps matching TRBD1 (5 bases). V was cut by 6 bases and J by 1 base, with 16 bases left in between. CDR3 length equals 15 residues. Germline V CDR1 and CDR2: DFQATT, SNEGSKA (reference sequence). As DNA, the CDR3 is TGCAGTGCCCCTGGGGCTAGTGAGGCCAAAAACATTCAGTACTTC. Residues: CSAPGASEAKNIQYF.

This clonotype has at least ten counts. This chain connects TRBV5-1 to TRBJ2-7; 9 bases are shared with TRBD1. The ends lost 6 bases at V and 1 base at J; junction bases unmatched: 8. The CDR3 sequence is 15 residues long. Germline assignment: CDR1 SGHRS and CDR2 YFSETQ. CDR3 nucleotide sequence: TGCGCCAGCACTGGGACAGGGCCCAAATCCTACGAGCAGTACTTC. It yields the protein CASTGTGPKSYEQYF.

This clonotype was counted ten times or more. This chain links TRBV7-8 with TRBJ2-5; the match to TRBD2 covers 7 bases. Germline trimming cut 8 bases from V and 5 bases from J; bases unmatched to any gene: 11. In germline, CDR1 is SGHVS, CDR2 FQNEAQ. The CDR3 sequence is 14 residues long. The CDR3 nucleotides are TGTGCCAGCGAAGGGAGGGGACGGGAGGAGACCCAGTACTTC. It translates to CASEGRGREETQYF.

There are many counts of this clonotype. The rearrangement uses TRBV12-5 and TRBJ2-7; 7 bases agree with TRBD2. This CDR3 is built from 15 residues. J gave up 3 bases and V 2 bases, and 7 bases lay outside the gene matches. Per germline, CDR1 LGHNT and CDR2 FRNRAP. The CDR3 DNA follows: TGTGCTAGTGGTTTGCCGCGGGGGTCTTACTACGAGCAGTACTTC. It encodes CASGLPRGSYYEQYF.

This clonotype was seen at least ten times. The V call is TRBV29-1, the J call TRBJ1-2, with D tentatively TRBD1 (5 bases). Looked up from germline, CDR1 is SQVTM and CDR2 is ANQGSEA. The CDR3 totals 14 residues. The ends were cut back, 4 bases at V and 0 bases at J, with 12 bases in the middle. In nucleotides, the CDR3 is TGCAGCGTTGTTTCGGGGGAACCTAACTATGGCTACACCTTC. Translated: CSVVSGEPNYGYTF.

The rearrangement joins TRBV6-6 to TRBJ1-2; TRBD1 matches 8 bases. V lost 2 bases, J lost 4 bases, and 18 bases stayed unmatched. Per germline, CDR1 MNHNY and CDR2 SVGAGI (reference sequence). This CDR3 has 19 amino acids. For the CDR3, the DNA is TGTGCCAGCAGTTACCCTAATCCGACAGGGGCCCCCACCGGCTATGGCTACACCTTC. This gives the protein CASSYPNPTGAPTGYGYTF.

This clonotype has a count of ten or more. The chain employs TRBV4-1 and TRBJ2-2, with D unresolved. The CDR3 has 15 residues. Trimming left V 3 bases short and J 8 bases short, with 16 bases between. Germline-derived CDR1 and CDR2 are MGHRA and YSYEKL. CDR3 amino acids: CASSQLSDPRGELFF. Written as DNA, the CDR3 is TGCGCCAGCAGCCAGCTCTCGGACCCGAGAGGGGAGCTGTTTTTT.

The chain joins TRBV10-1 to TRBJ2-3; D not certain. Germline-derived CDR1 and CDR2 are WNHNN and SYGVQD (reference sequence). V lost 4 bases, J lost 4 bases, and 9 bases lay in between. This CDR3 comprises 13 residues. CDR3 nucleotides: TGCGCCAGCAGTGTTCGGCCGTCAGATACGCAGTATTTT. Its protein product is CASSVRPSDTQYF.

This clonotype was seen ten or more times. V usage is TRBV29-1 and J usage is TRBJ2-1; a possible D gene is TRBD1 (5 bases). Germline-derived CDR1 and CDR2 are SQVTM and ANQGSEA. Trimming shortened V by 3 bases and J by 4 bases, and 7 bases separated the two germline ends. CDR3 size: 12 residues. This CDR3 is CSVDKGYNEQFF. CDR3 nucleotides: TGCAGCGTTGATAAGGGGTACAATGAGCAGTTCTTC.

This clonotype was observed many times. V gene TRBV10-2 combines with J gene TRBJ2-2, with TRBD1 matching over 8 bases. The CDR3 length is 16 residues. V shed 5 bases and J 4 bases; nucleotides not matched to a gene: 9. The germline V gene has CDR1 WSHSY and CDR2 SAAADI. The CDR3 DNA sequence: TGCGCCAGCAGTTCTGGTTTACAGGGGGTCACCGGGGAGCTGTTTTTT. Its translation: CASSSGLQGVTGELFF.

This clonotype was detected ten times or more. The rearrangement joins TRBV2 to TRBJ2-1; the D gene is possibly TRBD2 (5 bases). Trimming removed 3 bases from V and 7 bases from J, with 10 bases in between. The CDR3 runs to 13 residues. Germline CDR1 reads SNHLY; CDR2 reads FYNNEI. CDR3 loop: CASSDSGLNEQFF. CDR3 coding DNA: TGTGCCAGCAGTGACTCGGGGTTGAATGAGCAGTTCTTC.

The chain employs TRBV7-9 and TRBJ2-1; D call uncertain. Germline CDR1 reads SEHNR; CDR2 reads FQNEAQ (reference sequence). There are 14 residues in the CDR3. Trimming removed 0 bases at V and 5 bases at J, with 8 bases between. The CDR3: CASSLAGLDNEQFF. CDR3 DNA: TGTGCCAGCAGCTTAGCTGGTCTAGACAATGAGCAGTTCTTC.

This clonotype is termed medium-sized (0.01 to 0.1%). The chain combines TRBV3-1 with TRBJ2-3; D call uncertain. In germline, CDR1 is LGHDT, CDR2 YNNKEL (reference sequence). There are 14 residues in the CDR3. The V end lost 4 bases, the J end lost 3 bases, and 11 bases lay between the germline ends. The CDR3 region is CASSLSKGTDTQYF. Written as DNA, the CDR3 is TGTGCCAGCAGCCTTTCGAAGGGAACAGATACGCAGTATTTT.

Points on this clonotype: A much larger clone is a single base away; this may be a read error. V usage is TRBV3-1 and J usage is TRBJ1-5; D remains unclear. CDR3 length equals 14 residues. Germline V gene lookup returns CDR1 LGHDT and CDR2 YNNKEL (reference sequence). The CDR3 DNA reads as TGTGCCAGCAGCGAAGACCACTACAATCAGCCCCAGCATTTT. Its translation is CASSEDHYNQPQHF.

In its sample, this clonotype was seen many times. CDR3 amino acids: CASRLLTDLNTEAFF. The CDR3 DNA sequence: TGTGCCAGTAGACTACTTACAGATCTGAACACTGAAGCTTTCTTT. The rearrangement joins TRBV19 to TRBJ1-1; no clear D gene. V was trimmed by 6 bases and J by 0 bases, leaving 14 bases between them. Germline CDR1 LNHDA, CDR2 SQIVND (reference sequence). This CDR3 has 15 amino acids.

This clonotype was detected many times. The V gene is TRBV20-1, the J gene TRBJ2-7; D might be TRBD1 or TRBD2, each matching 6 bases. CDR1 and CDR2 (germline): DFQATT, SNEGSKA (reference sequence). The CDR3 runs 15 residues. V lost 0 bases, J lost 0 bases, and 12 bases lay in between. The CDR3 loop reads CSARDLGGFSYEQYF. The CDR3 nucleotides read TGCAGTGCTAGAGATCTCGGGGGCTTCTCCTACGAGCAGTACTTC.

This clonotype counts as medium-sized. CDR3 bases: TGTGCCAGCAGCCAGGACAGGACGGGATATGGCTACACCTTC. Translated: CASSQDRTGYGYTF. The chain is built from TRBV7-2 and TRBJ1-2; 7 bases agree with TRBD1. The CDR3 is 14 amino acids. V lost 5 bases to trimming and J lost 5 bases; unmatched junction nucleotides: 8. Per the germline V gene, CDR1 is SGHTA and CDR2 is FQGNSA.

This clonotype was seen at least ten times. The genes are TRBV7-2 and TRBJ2-4, with no clear D. CDR1 and CDR2 from the germline V gene are SGHTA and FQGNSA. The CDR3 totals 12 residues. Trimming pared 1 base from V and 7 bases from J, leaving 5 bases between. DNA for the CDR3: TGTGCCAGCAGCTTAGAAGGTAACATTCAGTACTTC. Its translation is CASSLEGNIQYF.

This chain links TRBV5-1 with TRBJ2-5; D is tentatively TRBD1 or TRBD2 (6 bases each). The CDR3 sequence is 13 residues long. Trimming cost V 5 bases and J 5 bases, with 13 bases left between them. CDR1 and CDR2 (germline): SGHRS, YFSETQ. CDR3 DNA sequence: TGCGCCAGCAGGACCGGGGGCTCGGAGACCCAGTACTTC. Translated: CASRTGGSETQYF.

This clonotype was recorded at least ten times. The chain uses TRBV28 and TRBJ2-3; 9 bases are shared with TRBD1. J gave up 2 bases and V 5 bases, and 2 bases lay outside the gene matches. The CDR3 has 14 residues. Germline CDR1 and CDR2: MDHEN and SYDVKM. CDR3 DNA: TGTGCCAGCAGTAGGGACAGGGACACAGATACGCAGTATTTT. Amino acids: CASSRDRDTDTQYF.

This clonotype was observed at least ten times. The chain employs TRBV7-2 and TRBJ2-7, with 14 bases that match TRBD2. This CDR3 comprises 16 residues. Germline CDR1 reads SGHTA; CDR2 reads FQGNSA. V lost 3 bases and J lost 6; bases outside the gene matches: 7. Written as DNA, the CDR3 is TGTGCCAGCAGCTTCGGACTAGCGGGGGGAAGGAGCGAGCAGTACTTC. This codes for CASSFGLAGGRSEQYF.

This clonotype was seen a handful of times. This chain connects TRBV29-1 to TRBJ1-1; D unresolved. The CDR3 spans 13 residues. The germline V gene has CDR1 SQVTM and CDR2 ANQGSEA. V gave up 7 bases and J gave up 1 base, with 13 bases separating them. CDR3: CSAREAGNTEAFF. DNA of the CDR3: TGCAGCGCCAGAGAGGCCGGGAACACTGAAGCTTTCTTT.

Many counts were recorded for this clonotype. The chain has TRBV2 and TRBJ2-4; D might be TRBD1 (6 bases). Germline CDR1 SNHLY, CDR2 FYNNEI. This CDR3 region has 15 residues. V gave up 7 bases and J gave up 4 bases, with 17 bases separating them. The CDR3: CASTGDTGIKNIQYF. For the CDR3, the DNA is TGTGCCAGCACCGGTGATACAGGGATAAAAAACATTCAGTACTTC.

This clonotype was detected only a few times. V usage is TRBV10-3 and J usage is TRBJ2-7, with TRBD2 matching 10 bases. The CDR3 has 13 amino acids. Per germline, CDR1 ENHRY and CDR2 SYGVKD. Trimming cost V 6 bases and J 5 bases; bases outside gene matches: 4. The CDR3 here is CAIRASGGHEQYF. The CDR3 DNA follows: TGTGCCATCAGGGCTAGCGGGGGCCACGAGCAGTACTTC.

This clonotype was seen many times. V is TRBV12-3 or TRBV12-4 and J is TRBJ1-6, with D unclear. This CDR3 is built from 12 residues. The ends were cut back, 5 bases at V and 9 bases at J, with 8 bases in the middle. The CDR3 DNA is TGTGCCAGCAGTCCCGACCTTTCACCCCTCCACTTT. Translated, it gives CASSPDLSPLHF.

This clonotype was picked up many times. The chain combines TRBV2 with TRBJ2-3; TRBD1 is a possible D gene (6 bases). Looked up from germline, CDR1 is SNHLY and CDR2 is FYNNEI. The ends were cut back, 8 bases at V and 2 bases at J, with 17 bases in the middle. CDR3 length equals 15 residues. The CDR3 bases are TGTGCCAGCCGTTTGGACAGATCCTACACAGATACGCAGTATTTT. Protein product: CASRLDRSYTDTQYF.

This clonotype has at least ten counts. This chain uses TRBV5-1 with TRBJ2-7, with D perhaps matching TRBD2 (5 bases). V lost 3 bases and J 2 bases, leaving 12 bases between the germline ends. Germline V gene lookup returns CDR1 SGHRS and CDR2 YFSETQ. There are 14 residues in the CDR3. The CDR3 nucleotides are TGCGCCAGCAGCTGGACTCGACCGCCCTACGAGCAGTACTTC. It specifies CASSWTRPPYEQYF.